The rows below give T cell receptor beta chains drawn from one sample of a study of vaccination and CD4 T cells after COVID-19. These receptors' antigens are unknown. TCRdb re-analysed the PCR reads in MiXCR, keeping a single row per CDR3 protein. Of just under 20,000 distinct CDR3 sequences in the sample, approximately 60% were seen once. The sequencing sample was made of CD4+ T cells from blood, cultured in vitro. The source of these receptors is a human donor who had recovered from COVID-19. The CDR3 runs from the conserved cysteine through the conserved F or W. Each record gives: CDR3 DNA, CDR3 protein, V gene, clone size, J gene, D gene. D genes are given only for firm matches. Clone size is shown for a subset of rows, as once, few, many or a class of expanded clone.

TGCAGTGCTAGAGGCTGGGCGGGGGACGAGCAGTACTTC	CSARGWAGDEQYF	TRBV20-1	NA	TRBJ2-7	TRBD2
TGTGCCAGTAGTCATCTCCAGGGTGTAAGCCATCAGCCCCAGCATTTT	CASSHLQGVSHQPQHF	TRBV19	NA	TRBJ1-5	NA
TGTGCCAGCAGCTGGGACTGGGCAAACAATGAGCAGTTCTTC	CASSWDWANNEQFF	TRBV11-1	few	TRBJ2-1	NA
TGCAGTGCTAGAGATCCGGGGCGGATAGCGGGGTCCTACAATGAGCAGTTCTTC	CSARDPGRIAGSYNEQFF	TRBV20-1	NA	TRBJ2-1	TRBD2
TGTGCCAGCAGTGTGAAGGACAGGGGATCTTTCTTT	CASSVKDRGSFF	TRBV6-1	NA	TRBJ1-1	TRBD1
TGTGCCACCAGCAGGAACAGGGAAAGCTTCAACACCTTC	CATSRNRESFNTF	TRBV15	NA	TRBJ1-2	NA
TGTGCCAGCAGCAGACAGGGCCGGGAGCAGTACTTC	CASSRQGREQYF	TRBV7-2	NA	TRBJ2-7	TRBD1
TGTGCCACCAGTCCACCAACAGGGCAAGGCGGGGAGCTGTTTTTT	CATSPPTGQGGELFF	TRBV24-1	few	TRBJ2-2	NA
TGTGCCAGCAGCCCCTCGACAATGGGGCCCCAGCATTTT	CASSPSTMGPQHF	TRBV6-1	NA	TRBJ1-5	NA
TGTGCCACCAGTGATAATCGACACAGGGCTCAGCCCCAGCATTTT	CATSDNRHRAQPQHF	TRBV24-1	NA	TRBJ1-5	NA
TGTGCCAGCAGTAAACTACAGGGATCGATCTATGGCTACACCTTC	CASSKLQGSIYGYTF	TRBV6-1	NA	TRBJ1-2	NA
TGCAGTGCTAGAACTTCCGGGGCCAACGTCCTGACTTTC	CSARTSGANVLTF	TRBV20-1	NA	TRBJ2-6	NA
TGTGCCAGCAGTTACTCGGCCAGTCAAGAGACCCAGTACTTC	CASSYSASQETQYF	TRBV6-5	NA	TRBJ2-5	NA
TGTGCCAGCAGATCCTCGACAGGGGGCGGGAATCAGCCCCAGCATTTT	CASRSSTGGGNQPQHF	TRBV6-5	few	TRBJ1-5	TRBD1
TGTGCCAGCAGTGCCGGACAGGGAAACTATGGCTACACCTTC	CASSAGQGNYGYTF	TRBV27	NA	TRBJ1-2	TRBD1
TGTGCCAGCAGTCCTAACGAACAAGAGACCCAGTACTTC	CASSPNEQETQYF	TRBV27	few	TRBJ2-5	NA
TGTGCCAGCAGCTCCCCCCCGCCCGCGAACACCGGGGAGCTGTTTTTT	CASSSPPPANTGELFF	TRBV7-2	few	TRBJ2-2	NA
TGTGCCAGCAGCCCGACAGGGGTGGACGGGGAGCTGTTTTTT	CASSPTGVDGELFF	TRBV6-1	NA	TRBJ2-2	TRBD1